What follows are 5 T cell receptor beta chains derived from one specimen sequenced in a study of tumour-infiltrating T cells in Burkitt lymphoma. Sequenced by immunoSEQ multiplex PCR; TCRdb stores in-frame clones only, minus some. This table has around 45,000 clones, 31% appearing once. Sequences were obtained from tumor tissue. These TCRs come from a human donor with Burkitt lymphoma.

The rearrangement links TRBV7-2 to TRBJ2-5; 10 bases line up with TRBD2. The CDR3 consists of 15 residues. The V segment lost 5 bases and the J segment 9 bases; nucleotides outside the gene matches: 12. CDR1 and CDR2 (germline): SGHTA, FQGNSA. The CDR3 DNA follows: TGTGCCAGCAGCGTATATGGGACTAGCGAGCGGGCCCAGTACTTC. Translation: CASSVYGTSERAQYF.

The chain joins TRBV5-4 to TRBJ2-3; possible D gene TRBD2, 6 bases. V was clipped by 5 bases and J by 7 bases, with 20 bases between them. The CDR3 sequence is 15 residues long. Germline CDR1 SGHNT, CDR2 YYREEE (reference sequence). CDR3 loop: CASRSGLGVGYTQYF. CDR3 DNA: TGTGCCAGCAGATCGGGACTGGGGGTCGGATATACGCAGTATTTT.

This clone was observed a few times. J is TRBJ2-2 and V is TRBV19, with 12 bases matching TRBD1. The CDR3 totals 16 residues. V dropped 5 bases and J dropped 7; count of bases not matched to a gene: 8. Germline V gene data show CDR1 as LNHDA and CDR2 as SQIVND (reference sequence). CDR3 sequence: CASSARDRGRGGELFF. As DNA, the CDR3 is TGTGCCAGTAGTGCCAGGGACAGGGGGCGCGGCGGGGAGCTGTTTTTT.

This clone was detected only a few times. The chain recombines TRBV19 with TRBJ1-1; D gene uncertain. V lost 3 bases to trimming and J lost 3 bases, with 11 bases between them. This CDR3 comprises 14 residues. Germline V gene sequence: CDR1 LNHDA, CDR2 SQIVND (reference sequence). DNA of the CDR3: TGTGCCAGTAGTATCGGCAGGAGTTACACTGAAGCTTTCTTT. Residues: CASSIGRSYTEAFF.

This clone has more than one count but fewer than ten. The chain carries TRBV2 and TRBJ1-1; D not resolved. V was shortened by 2 bases and J by 1 base, with 5 bases between the two germline ends. Germline V gene sequence: CDR1 SNHLY, CDR2 FYNNEI. This CDR3 contains 13 residues. The chain's CDR3 is CASSELQNTEAFF. CDR3 nucleotide sequence: TGTGCCAGCAGTGAACTACAGAACACTGAAGCTTTCTTT.